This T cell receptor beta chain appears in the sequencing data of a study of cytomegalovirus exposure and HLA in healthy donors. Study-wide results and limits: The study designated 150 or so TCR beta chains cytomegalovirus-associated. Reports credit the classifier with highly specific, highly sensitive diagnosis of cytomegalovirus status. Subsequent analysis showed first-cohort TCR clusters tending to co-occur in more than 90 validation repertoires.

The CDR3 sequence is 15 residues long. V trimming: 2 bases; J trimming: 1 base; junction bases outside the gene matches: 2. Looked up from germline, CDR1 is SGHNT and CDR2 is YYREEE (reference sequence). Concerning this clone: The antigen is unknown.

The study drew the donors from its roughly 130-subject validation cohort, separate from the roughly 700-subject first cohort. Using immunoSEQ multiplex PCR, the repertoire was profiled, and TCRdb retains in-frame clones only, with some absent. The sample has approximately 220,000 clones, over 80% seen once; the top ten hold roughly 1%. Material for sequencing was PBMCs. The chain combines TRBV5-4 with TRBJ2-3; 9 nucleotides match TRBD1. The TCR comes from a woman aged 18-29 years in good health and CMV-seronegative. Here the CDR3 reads CASSFRDRGTDTQYF. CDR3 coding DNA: TGTGCCAGCAGCTTTCGGGACAGGGGCACAGATACGCAGTATTTT.